A single sample gave rise to the 26 T cell receptor beta chains below, sequenced in a study of T-cell reconstitution after alpha-beta-depleted transplantation in children. During its preparation, the TCRbeta library received unique molecular identifiers. TCRdb analysed the PCR reads with MiXCR anew, one entry per CDR3 protein. This sample yields 500,000 to 650,000 distinct CDR3 sequences, of which around 13% are seen a single time; roughly 2.3% belongs to the top ten. This specimen was PBMCs, mostly from graft donor cells, taken 360 days after TCRalphabeta/CD19-depleted stem cell transplant. These receptors all come from a male patient aged 5 to 17 who had a stem cell transplant for acute myeloid leukemia, so the T cells may come from the graft donor.

This clonotype was observed many times. J is TRBJ2-1 and V is TRBV20-1; D is undetermined. Germline V gene data show CDR1 as DFQATT and CDR2 as SNEGSKA (reference sequence). V was shortened by 4 bases and J by 15 bases, with 13 bases between the two germline ends. The CDR3 runs to 10 residues. The CDR3 DNA reads as TGCAGTGCTACTTCTACTCTAACGTTCTTC. This sequence encodes CSATSTLTFF.

This clonotype was seen more than once but under ten times. The chain couples TRBV28 to TRBJ2-3; D possibly corresponds to TRBD2 (5 bases). V lost 3 bases, J lost 10 bases, and 17 bases lay in between. CDR3 length: 14 residues. The germline V gene has CDR1 MDHEN and CDR2 SYDVKM. The CDR3 loop is CASSFEILATPQYF. The CDR3 DNA reads as TGTGCCAGCAGTTTCGAGATATTAGCGACACCGCAGTATTTT.

V usage is TRBV29-1 and J usage is TRBJ2-5, with TRBD2 matching 9 bases. Germline V gives CDR1 SQVTM, CDR2 ANQGSEA. This CDR3 region has 15 residues. V lost 2 bases to trimming and J lost 5 bases; unmatched junction nucleotides: 9. CDR3 sequence (DNA): TGCAGCGTTGAAACTCTAGCGGGAAGGTGGGAGACCCAGTACTTC. This encodes CSVETLAGRWETQYF. The full variable domain, rest sourced from reference TRBV29-1 and TRBJ2-5, is SAVISQKPSRDICQRGTSLTIQCQVDSQVTMMFWYRQQPGQSLTLIATANQGSEATYESGFVIDKFPISRPNLTFSTLTVSNMSPEDSSIYLCSVETLAGRWETQYFGPGTRLLVL.

Only a few counts were recorded for this clonotype. The J gene is TRBJ2-2, the V gene TRBV20-1; a possible D gene is TRBD1 (6 bases). V lost 0 bases and J lost 7, with 15 bases in between. Germline V gene data show CDR1 as DFQATT and CDR2 as SNEGSKA (reference sequence). The CDR3 has 15 amino acids. CDR3 nucleotides: TGCAGTGCTAGAGATAGGAACAGGGCGGACGGGGAGCTGTTTTTT. Residues: CSARDRNRADGELFF.

The V and J genes are TRBV15 and TRBJ2-1; 9 positions match TRBD2. From germline, CDR1 is LNHNV and CDR2 YYDKDF (reference sequence). This CDR3 is built from 16 residues. V lost 2 bases, J lost 4 bases, and 6 bases stayed unmatched. CDR3 loop: CATSRSLAGVYNEQFF. DNA of the CDR3: TGTGCCACCAGCAGAAGCTTAGCGGGAGTTTACAATGAGCAGTTCTTC.

CDR3 region: CASSSSSGRAYEQYF. CDR3 in DNA: TGTGCCAGCAGTTCCTCTAGCGGGAGGGCCTACGAGCAGTACTTC. The rearrangement uses TRBV12-3 or TRBV12-4 and TRBJ2-7; 12 nucleotides agree with TRBD2. The CDR3 sequence is 15 residues long. The J segment lost 2 bases and the V segment lost 4 bases, leaving 3 bases of the junction unmatched.

The chain joins TRBV18 to TRBJ2-3; D is ambiguous. This CDR3 is built from 15 residues. Trimming shortened V by 1 base and J by 3 bases, and 11 bases separated the two germline ends. CDR1 is KGHSH and CDR2 is LQKENI in the germline V gene. The DNA of the CDR3 is TGTGCCAGCTCACCACAAAGGGTTCAGACAGATACGCAGTATTTT. Amino acids: CASSPQRVQTDTQYF. Combining the CDR3 with reference TRBV18 and TRBJ2-3 gives the whole variable domain NAGVMQNPRHLVRRRGQEARLRCSPMKGHSHVYWYRQLPEEGLKFMVYLQKENIIDESGMPKERFSAEFPKEGPSILRIQQVVRGDSAAYFCASSPQRVQTDTQYFGPGTRLTVL.

In this sample, this clonotype turned up many times. The gene calls are TRBV25-1 and TRBJ2-7; the D gene is possibly TRBD2 (6 bases). Trimming shortened V by 3 bases and J by 7 bases, and 13 bases separated the two germline ends. The CDR3 has 13 amino acids. Germline V lookup: CDR1 MGHDK, CDR2 SYGVNS. The CDR3 spells CASSDAGFLEQYF. CDR3 DNA: TGTGCCAGCAGTGATGCGGGGTTCTTGGAGCAGTACTTC.

A note on this clonotype: This could be a read error, since a much larger clone is one nucleotide away. The chain recombines TRBV7-3 with TRBJ2-3; no clear D. Per the germline V gene, CDR1 is SGHTA and CDR2 is FQGTGA. CDR3 length: 12 amino acids. The chain's CDR3 is CVSSLKSDTQYF. CDR3 coding DNA: TGTGTCAGCAGCTTAAAGTCAGATACGCAGTATTTT.

This clonotype turned up a few times. An end of the junction differs from the germline gene, which may be a read error. V and J are TRBV7-7 and TRBJ2-7, with 8 bases lining up with TRBD1. Looked up from germline, CDR1 is SSHAT and CDR2 is FNYEAQ (reference sequence). The length of the CDR3 is 14 residues. The CDR3 protein is CASSPDRVGNEQYF. The CDR3 coding sequence is TGTGCTAGCAGCCCGGACAGGGTGGGGAACGAGCAGTACTTC.

This clonotype was seen repeatedly, ten times or more. The V gene is TRBV4-2, the J gene TRBJ2-3; D is possibly TRBD1 or TRBD2 (6 bases each). This CDR3 is 17 amino acids long. CDR1 is LGHNA and CDR2 is YNFKEQ in the germline V gene. Trimming took off 2 bases at V and 3 bases at J, with 18 bases between the two ends. CDR3 DNA sequence: TGTGCCAGCAGCCAACTCGGACCTCTAGGGGGGACAGATACGCAGTATTTT. Protein: CASSQLGPLGGTDTQYF.

There are many counts of this clonotype. CDR3 nucleotides: TGCAGCGTTGACGGACAGCAAGAGACCCAGTACTTC. Translating it yields CSVDGQQETQYF. This sequence joins TRBV29-1 and TRBJ2-5, with D tentatively TRBD1 (6 bases). Germline V lookup: CDR1 SQVTM, CDR2 ANQGSEA. The ends were cut back, 3 bases at V and 2 bases at J, with 7 bases in the middle. CDR3 length: 12 residues.

For the CDR3, the DNA is TGTGCCAGCTCACCAACCCGCCGGGGTGCGATCTCTTGGACCCAGTACTTC. Translating gives CASSPTRRGAISWTQYF. This sequence joins TRBV18 and TRBJ2-5, with D maybe TRBD2 (5 bases). Germline values: CDR1 KGHSH, CDR2 LQKENI. The V end was cut by 2 bases, the J end by 7 bases, with 23 bases between. This CDR3 has 17 residues.

The chain combines TRBV7-2 with TRBJ1-2; no firm D call. V was clipped by 5 bases and J by 1 base, with 17 bases between them. CDR1 SGHTA and CDR2 FQGNSA come from the germline V gene. CDR3 length: 16 amino acids. The CDR3 is CASSPRRPPINYGYTF. The CDR3 coding sequence is TGTGCCAGCAGCCCACGGCGGCCTCCCATTAACTATGGCTACACCTTC. Complete variable domain (other parts from reference TRBV7-2 and TRBJ1-2): GAGVSQSPSNKVTEKGKDVELRCDPISGHTALYWYRQSLGQGLEFLIYFQGNSAPDKSGLPSDRFSAERTGGSVSTLTIQRTQQEDSAVYLCASSPRRPPINYGYTFGSGTRLTVV.

Many counts were recorded for this clonotype. This rearrangement joins TRBV6-5 to TRBJ2-2, with D possibly TRBD1 on 5 matching bases. Germline V gene data show CDR1 as MNHEY and CDR2 as SVGAGI. Trimming left V 6 bases short and J 0 bases short, with 8 bases between. The CDR3 spans 14 residues. CDR3 bases: TGTGCCAGCAGAAAGACAGCGAACACCGGGGAGCTGTTTTTT. Encoded protein: CASRKTANTGELFF.

The rearrangement joins TRBV30 to TRBJ2-5; maybe TRBD1 (6 bases). The germline V and J ends were trimmed by 4 bases and 5 bases, with 17 bases remaining between them. The CDR3 loop spans 14 amino acids. Germline V CDR1 and CDR2: GTSNPN, SVGIG (reference sequence). CDR3 nucleotides: TGTGCCTGGATAGGACAGCTGATTCCCGAGACCCAGTACTTC. Translation gives CAWIGQLIPETQYF.

This clonotype came up a few times. The chain joins TRBV3-1 to TRBJ2-5, with D possibly TRBD1 on 7 matching bases. V lost 4 bases and J 1 base, leaving 16 bases between the germline ends. CDR3 length: 16 residues. Per the germline V gene, CDR1 is LGHDT and CDR2 is YNNKEL (reference sequence). CDR3 coding DNA: TGTGCCAGCAGCCTCCGACAGGGACTGGTCCAAGAGACCCAGTACTTC. As protein: CASSLRQGLVQETQYF.

This chain links TRBV27 with TRBJ2-3, with TRBD2 matching 11 bases. The CDR3 sequence is 18 residues long. V was pared by 6 bases and J by 0 bases, with 11 bases of the junction left unmatched. CDR1 MNHEY and CDR2 SMNVEV come from the germline V gene (reference sequence). CDR3 sequence reads: CASSRPGTSGLSTDTQYF. The DNA of the CDR3 is TGTGCCAGCAGCCGCCCCGGGACTAGCGGACTTAGCACAGATACGCAGTATTTT.

The chain uses TRBV4-3 and TRBJ2-5; 7 nucleotides line up with TRBD2. The V and J ends lost 3 bases and 0 bases, in that order; junction bases with no gene match: 10. Germline V gene data show CDR1 as LGHNA and CDR2 as YSLEER. CDR3 size: 17 residues. The CDR3, as DNA: TGCGCCAGCAGCCAGGCGGGACCGCTAGCGGACCAAGAGACCCAGTACTTC. Its translation is CASSQAGPLADQETQYF.

The rearrangement uses TRBV29-1 and TRBJ2-2; the D gene is possibly TRBD2 (5 bases). Germline V lookup: CDR1 SQVTM, CDR2 ANQGSEA. V lost 6 bases and J lost 6, with 20 bases in between. The CDR3 runs 15 residues. Here the CDR3 reads CSVGALGYSAGELFF. The CDR3, as DNA: TGCAGCGTGGGAGCCCTTGGGTATAGCGCCGGGGAGCTGTTTTTT.

The chain has TRBV12-3 or TRBV12-4 and TRBJ2-5, with D perhaps matching TRBD1 (6 bases). The germline V and J ends were trimmed by 2 bases and 5 bases, with 27 bases remaining between them. CDR3 length: 19 amino acids. CDR3 amino acids: CASSLNPLTTYPRGETQYF. CDR3 in DNA: TGTGCCAGCAGTTTAAACCCACTAACAACGTATCCGAGGGGGGAGACCCAGTACTTC.

The chain is built from TRBV10-3 and TRBJ2-4, with D possibly TRBD1 on 5 matching bases. This CDR3 is 14 amino acids long. Per germline, CDR1 ENHRY and CDR2 SYGVKD. Deletions cut 10 bases from V and 1 base from J, with 14 bases between. DNA for the CDR3: TGTGCCACTCGACAGAGGATGGCCAAAAACATTCAGTACTTC. Translation gives CATRQRMAKNIQYF.

V is TRBV6-1 and J is TRBJ2-1; 8 nucleotides agree with TRBD1. This CDR3 is built from 16 residues. Unmatched junction bases numbered 12, after V lost 7 bases and J lost 4 bases. Germline CDR1 MNHNS, CDR2 SASEGT. Here the CDR3 reads CASKVGDRGVYNEQFF. The DNA of the CDR3 is TGTGCCAGCAAGGTCGGAGACAGGGGCGTTTACAATGAGCAGTTCTTC.

With respect to this clonotype: An end of the junction differs from the germline gene, which may be a read error. The rearrangement links TRBV13 to TRBJ2-6, with D perhaps TRBD1 or TRBD2 (6 bases each). Per the germline V gene, CDR1 is PRHDT and CDR2 is FYEKMQ (reference sequence). This CDR3 is built from 19 residues. For the CDR3, the DNA is TGTACCAGCTGTTTAGGGAGAGGGGGGACTCTTAGCAGGGCCAACGTCCTGACTTTC. This gives the protein CTSCLGRGGTLSRANVLTF.

This clonotype came up many times. This chain connects TRBV11-2 to TRBJ2-2; D ambiguous. Germline CDR1 and CDR2: SGHAT and FQNNGV. CDR3 length equals 12 residues. Trimming took off 3 bases at V and 3 bases at J, with 2 bases between the two ends. CDR3 loop: CASSFDTGELFF. The CDR3 DNA is TGTGCCAGCAGCTTTGACACCGGGGAGCTGTTTTTT. The whole variable domain, filled in from reference TRBV11-2 and TRBJ2-2, reads EAGVAQSPRYKIIEKRQSVAFWCNPISGHATLYWYQQILGQGPKLLIQFQNNGVVDDSQLPKDRFSAERLKGVDSTLKIQPAKLEDSAVYLCASSFDTGELFFGEGSRLTVL.

The chain combines TRBV7-2 with TRBJ2-7; possibly TRBD1 or TRBD2 for D (5 bases each). CDR1 is SGHTA and CDR2 is FQGNSA in the germline V gene. CDR3 length: 13 residues. With 7 bases removed from V and 4 bases from J, the gap between germline ends came to 14 bases. The CDR3 bases are TGTGCCAGCAACTCCGGGACGGTGTACGAGCAGTACTTC. It is translated as CASNSGTVYEQYF.